This TCR beta chain was identified during a study of PD-L1 blockade in urothelial cancer. Study-wide background: The median number of T cells present in blood samples was approximately 140,000.

There are 14 residues in the CDR3. V lost 3 bases to trimming and J lost 5 bases, with 13 bases between them. The germline V gene encodes CDR1 SGHTA and CDR2 FQGTGA. Only in-frame clones appear in the TCRdb table, and some are missing; sequencing was by immunoSEQ multiplex PCR. The sample lists fewer than 45,000 clones, more than 65% occurring once. This receptor was identified in a man in his 70s with urothelial cancer. This chain joins TRBV7-3 and TRBJ1-2; the D gene is possibly TRBD1 (6 bases). Material: PBMCs, obtained around atezolizumab (anti-PD-L1) treatment. The CDR3 loop reads CASSLDSRGYGYTF. In DNA form, the CDR3 reads TGTGCCAGCAGCTTGGACAGCCGTGGGTATGGCTACACCTTC.